Shown below are 15 T cell receptor beta chains from a single sample sequenced in a study of blood T cell repertoires in COVID-19. Profiled with immunoSEQ multiplex PCR; TCRdb holds only in-frame clones, not every one. The sample lists about 190,000 clones, around nine tenths occurring once. The sample consisted of peripheral blood. The receptor source for this set is a man aged 55 to 69 with active or convalescent COVID-19.

The chain carries TRBV10-2 and TRBJ1-5; 9 bases are a match to TRBD1. Looked up from germline, CDR1 is WSHSY and CDR2 is SAAADI. V shed 6 bases and J 2 bases; nucleotides not matched to a gene: 5. The CDR3 has 15 residues. The DNA for the CDR3 is TGCGCCAGCAGCCCGGGACAGGGAGGCAATCAGCCCCAGCATTTT. This sequence encodes CASSPGQGGNQPQHF.

The chain is built from TRBV4-2 and TRBJ2-5, with D possibly being TRBD2 (5 bases). Trimming shortened V by 0 bases and J by 5 bases, and 10 bases separated the two germline ends. Looked up from germline, CDR1 is LGHNA and CDR2 is YNFKEQ. The CDR3 totals 14 residues. The CDR3 DNA follows: TGTGCCAGCAGCCAAGACGCTAGCAGGGAGACCCAGTACTTC. It translates to CASSQDASRETQYF.

The V call is TRBV9, the J call TRBJ2-3, with TRBD2 identical over 9 bases. Per the germline V gene, CDR1 is SGDLS and CDR2 is YYNGEE. V dropped 4 bases and J dropped 6; count of bases not matched to a gene: 12. The CDR3 is made up of 16 amino acids. CDR3 bases: TGTGCCAGCAGCCCGGGACTAGCCCTAGTACGGGATACGCAGTATTTT. Protein sequence: CASSPGLALVRDTQYF.

V is TRBV3-1 (or the pseudogene TRBV3-2) and J is TRBJ2-3; the match to TRBD2 covers 10 bases. CDR1 LGHDT and CDR2 YNNKEL come from the germline V gene (reference sequence). The CDR3 runs to 15 residues. V shed 7 bases and J 1 base; nucleotides not matched to a gene: 5. CDR3 DNA: TGTGCCAGCAACCTAGCGGGGGAGGGCACAGATACGCAGTATTTT. This encodes CASNLAGEGTDTQYF.

J is TRBJ1-1 and V is TRBV6-5, with a tentative D call TRBD1 (6 bases). V was shortened by 9 bases and J by 8 bases, with 19 bases between the two germline ends. The CDR3 is 13 amino acids. Germline CDR1 reads MNHEY; CDR2 reads SVGAGI. The CDR3 nucleotides read TGTGCCAGACACGACAGGCGAAATCTCGAAGCTTTCTTT. Amino acids: CARHDRRNLEAFF.

The chain carries TRBV28 and TRBJ1-5; D ambiguous. The CDR3 extends over 13 amino acids. V lost 5 bases and J 4 bases, leaving 9 bases between the germline ends. Germline CDR1 reads MDHEN; CDR2 reads SYDVKM. Written as DNA, the CDR3 is TGTGCCAGCAGTGACCCGGGAAATCAGCCCCAGCATTTT. Amino acids: CASSDPGNQPQHF.

The chain carries TRBV6-1 and TRBJ1-6, with 10 positions matching TRBD1. Trimming at V came to 4 bases and at J to 8 bases, leaving 8 bases not matched to a gene. Germline V CDR1 and CDR2: MNHNS, SASEGT. This CDR3 is built from 16 residues. The CDR3 is CASSASGTGAYSPLHF. The CDR3 nucleotides read TGTGCCAGCAGTGCGTCGGGGACAGGGGCGTATTCACCCCTCCACTTT.

This clone was seen a single time. The chain joins TRBV18 to TRBJ1-2; 12 positions agree with TRBD1. The germline CDR1 and CDR2 sequences are KGHSH and LQKENI. The CDR3 is made up of 17 amino acids. V dropped 1 base and J dropped 5; count of bases not matched to a gene: 8. The CDR3 here is CASSPLGQGASSYGYTF. The CDR3 DNA sequence: TGTGCCAGCTCACCACTGGGACAGGGGGCGTCAAGTTATGGCTACACCTTC. Full variable domain (outside the CDR3, taken from reference TRBV18 and TRBJ1-2): NAGVMQNPRHLVRRRGQEARLRCSPMKGHSHVYWYRQLPEEGLKFMVYLQKENIIDESGMPKERFSAEFPKEGPSILRIQQVVRGDSAAYFCASSPLGQGASSYGYTFGSGTRLTVV.

The sample holds a few counts of this clone. This sequence joins TRBV19 and TRBJ1-4; D unresolved. Germline values: CDR1 LNHDA, CDR2 SQIVND (reference sequence). The CDR3 spans 11 residues. The V and J ends lost 1 base and 8 bases respectively, with 2 bases between them. This chain's CDR3 is CASSIAEKLFF. DNA for the CDR3: TGTGCCAGTAGTATAGCAGAAAAACTGTTTTTT.

V gene TRBV10-3 combines with J gene TRBJ2-1, with 7 positions matching TRBD2. Germline trimming cut 0 bases from V and 4 bases from J; bases unmatched to any gene: 3. CDR1 and CDR2 from the germline V gene are ENHRY and SYGVKD. CDR3 length equals 15 residues. The CDR3 DNA sequence: TGTGCCATCAGTGAGTCGGGGGGGATTTACAATGAGCAGTTCTTC. Translation: CAISESGGIYNEQFF.

V is TRBV6-5 and J is TRBJ2-3; D perhaps matches TRBD1 (6 bases). V was cut by 8 bases and J by 0 bases, with 15 bases left in between. CDR3 length equals 15 residues. The germline V gene encodes CDR1 MNHEY and CDR2 SVGAGI. The DNA for the CDR3 is TGTGCCAGCGGACGACTTGGACAGAGCACAGATACGCAGTATTTT. Its protein product is CASGRLGQSTDTQYF.

The V gene is TRBV19, the J gene TRBJ1-1, with 7 positions matching TRBD1. This CDR3 comprises 14 residues. Germline values: CDR1 LNHDA, CDR2 SQIVND (reference sequence). V lost 3 bases to trimming and J lost 5 bases; unmatched junction nucleotides: 6. The chain's CDR3 is CASSIKGAGTEAFF. CDR3 nucleotide sequence: TGTGCCAGTAGTATTAAGGGGGCGGGAACTGAAGCTTTCTTT.

This chain connects TRBV7-6 to TRBJ2-3; 7 nucleotides line up with TRBD2. The germline V gene encodes CDR1 SGHVS and CDR2 FNYEAQ. The junction had 12 bases not matched to a gene; V was cut back by 3 bases and J by 3 bases. The CDR3 has 17 residues. CDR3 bases: TGTGCCAGCAGCTTCACGGGGGGATTCCCCAATACAGATACGCAGTATTTT. It specifies CASSFTGGFPNTDTQYF.

This rearrangement joins TRBV7-6 to TRBJ2-4; 7 bases match TRBD1. The CDR3 sequence is 15 residues long. The junction had 4 bases not matched to a gene; V was cut back by 5 bases and J by 0 bases. Germline CDR1 SGHVS, CDR2 FNYEAQ. This CDR3 reads CASSRDRVAKNIQYF. The DNA of the CDR3 is TGTGCCAGCAGCCGTGACAGGGTAGCCAAAAACATTCAGTACTTC.

This chain connects TRBV9 to TRBJ1-4, with 9 positions matching TRBD1. The germline CDR1 and CDR2 sequences are SGDLS and YYNGEE. CDR3 size: 13 residues. The V gene end was trimmed by 4 bases and the J gene end by 8 bases; junction bases not matched to a gene: 3. CDR3 protein: CASSQGQGEKLFF. For the CDR3, the DNA is TGTGCCAGCAGCCAGGGACAGGGAGAAAAACTGTTTTTT.